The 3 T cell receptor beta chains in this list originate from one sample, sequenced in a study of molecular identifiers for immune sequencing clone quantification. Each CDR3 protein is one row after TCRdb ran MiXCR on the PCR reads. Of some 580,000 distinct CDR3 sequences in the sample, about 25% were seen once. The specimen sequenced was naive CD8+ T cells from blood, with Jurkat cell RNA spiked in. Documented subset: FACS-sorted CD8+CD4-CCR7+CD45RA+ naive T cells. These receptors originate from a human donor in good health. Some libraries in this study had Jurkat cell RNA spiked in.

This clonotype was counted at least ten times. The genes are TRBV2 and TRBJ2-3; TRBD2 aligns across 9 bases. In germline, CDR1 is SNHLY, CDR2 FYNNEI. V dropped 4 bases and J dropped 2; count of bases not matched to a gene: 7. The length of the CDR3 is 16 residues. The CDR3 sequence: CASSVDPSGNTDTQYF. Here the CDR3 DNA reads TGTGCCAGCAGTGTTGACCCTAGCGGGAACACAGATACGCAGTATTTT.

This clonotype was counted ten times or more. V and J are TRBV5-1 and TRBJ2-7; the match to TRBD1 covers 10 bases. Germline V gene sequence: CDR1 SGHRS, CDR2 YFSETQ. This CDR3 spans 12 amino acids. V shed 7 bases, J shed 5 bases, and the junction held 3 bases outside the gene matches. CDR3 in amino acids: CASRQGANEQYF. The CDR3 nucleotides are TGCGCCAGCCGACAGGGGGCCAACGAGCAGTACTTC.

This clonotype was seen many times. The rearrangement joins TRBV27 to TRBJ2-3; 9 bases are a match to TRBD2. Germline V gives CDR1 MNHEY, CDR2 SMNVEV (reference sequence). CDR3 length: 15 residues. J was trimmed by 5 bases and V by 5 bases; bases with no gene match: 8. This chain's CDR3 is CASSGYGTSRDTQYF. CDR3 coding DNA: TGTGCCAGCAGTGGATACGGGACTAGCCGAGATACGCAGTATTTT.